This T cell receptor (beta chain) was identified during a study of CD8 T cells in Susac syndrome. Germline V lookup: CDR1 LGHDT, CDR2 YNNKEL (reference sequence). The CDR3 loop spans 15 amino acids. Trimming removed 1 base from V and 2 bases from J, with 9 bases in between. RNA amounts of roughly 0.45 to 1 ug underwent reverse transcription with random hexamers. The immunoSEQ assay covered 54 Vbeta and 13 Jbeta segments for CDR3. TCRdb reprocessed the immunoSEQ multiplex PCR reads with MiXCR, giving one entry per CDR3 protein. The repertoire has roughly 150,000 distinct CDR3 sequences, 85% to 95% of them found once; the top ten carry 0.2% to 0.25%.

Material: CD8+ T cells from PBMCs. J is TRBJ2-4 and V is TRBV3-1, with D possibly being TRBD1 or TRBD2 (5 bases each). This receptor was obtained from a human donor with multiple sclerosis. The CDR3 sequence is CASSQVWGSKNIQYF. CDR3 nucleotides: TGTGCCAGCAGCCAAGTTTGGGGGTCCAAAAACATTCAGTACTTC.